This T cell receptor (beta chain) was sequenced in a study of T cells after yellow fever vaccination. This clonotype was recorded many times. This CDR3 region has 15 residues. CDR1 MNHEY and CDR2 SVGAGI come from the germline V gene. V shed 4 bases and J 3 bases; nucleotides not matched to a gene: 7. TCRdb itself ran the 5' RACE reads through MiXCR, one entry per CDR3 protein. The table has 50,000 or so distinct CDR3 sequences, around 7% seen once. The chain combines TRBV6-5 with TRBJ2-3; 7 bases align to TRBD2. The source is a young man who received the YFV17D yellow fever vaccine. The sample in question was CD8+ T cells not binding an NS4B(214-222) dextramer, sorted from PBMCs, obtained approximately 40 days after the first yellow fever vaccination. The CDR3 DNA reads TGTGCCAGCAGTTTGACCTGGGGGGGGACAGATACGCAGTATTTT. It encodes CASSLTWGGTDTQYF.